These 11 T cell receptor beta chains came from one sample sequenced in a study of CD8 T cells in Susac syndrome. Random hexamers were used to reverse transcribe the RNA input (about 0.5 to 1 ug). In TCRdb, the immunoSEQ multiplex PCR reads were re-called with MiXCR into one record per CDR3 protein. The repertoire holds around 130,000 distinct CDR3 sequences, approximately 96% seen once, with about 0.14% in the top ten. The material sequenced was CD4+ T cells from PBMCs. The receptors derive from a human donor with Susac syndrome.

This chain joins TRBV6-5 and TRBJ1-2; D remains ambiguous. The CDR3 runs to 13 residues. CDR1 is MNHEY, CDR2 SVGAGI, per germline. The V end was cut by 2 bases, the J end by 7 bases, with 11 bases between. This CDR3 reads CASSYQDLRGYTF. DNA for the CDR3: TGTGCCAGCAGTTACCAAGATCTGCGTGGCTACACCTTC.

The chain couples TRBV5-1 to TRBJ2-3; 9 bases align to TRBD1. Germline-derived CDR1 and CDR2 are SGHRS and YFSETQ. This CDR3 is built from 16 residues. Trimming at V came to 1 base and at J to 4 bases, leaving 7 bases not matched to a gene. Here the CDR3 DNA reads TGCGCCAGCAGCTTGTTGCCCGGGACAGGGCCAGATACGCAGTATTTT. The encoded protein is CASSLLPGTGPDTQYF.

The gene calls are TRBV30 and TRBJ2-5; D gene uncertain. Trimming took off 3 bases at V and 3 bases at J, with 8 bases between the two ends. The V gene's germline CDR1 is GTSNPN and CDR2 SVGIG (reference sequence). CDR3 length: 12 residues. This CDR3 is CAWSLGEETQYF. CDR3 DNA: TGTGCCTGGAGCCTAGGCGAAGAGACCCAGTACTTC.

The gene calls are TRBV5-1 and TRBJ2-5, with 9 nucleotides matching TRBD1. The junction had 5 bases not matched to a gene; V was cut back by 0 bases and J by 5 bases. The CDR3 has 15 amino acids. Per the germline V gene, CDR1 is SGHRS and CDR2 is YFSETQ. The CDR3 DNA follows: TGCGCCAGCAGCTTGGGGACAGGGGTGCTTGAGACCCAGTACTTC. Translated: CASSLGTGVLETQYF. Using reference TRBV5-1 and TRBJ2-5 for the parts outside the CDR3, the full variable domain is KAGVTQTPRYLIKTRGQQVTLSCSPISGHRSVSWYQQTPGQGLQFLFEYFSETQRNKGNFPGRFSGRQFSNSRSEMNVSTLELGDSALYLCASSLGTGVLETQYFGPGTRLLVL.

The genes are TRBV20-1 and TRBJ1-2; D gene ambiguous. CDR3 length: 11 amino acids. Germline CDR1 reads DFQATT; CDR2 reads SNEGSKA (reference sequence). The ends were cut back, 3 bases at V and 6 bases at J, with 8 bases in the middle. The CDR3 region has the DNA TGCAGTGCTAGGTTCCCCGATGGCTACACCTTC. Amino acid sequence: CSARFPDGYTF.

Only one count was recorded for this clonotype. The CDR3 here is CAISPTGDTEAFF. The DNA of the CDR3 is TGTGCCATCAGCCCAACAGGGGACACTGAAGCTTTCTTT. This sequence joins TRBV10-3 and TRBJ1-1; 7 bases align to TRBD1. This CDR3 has 13 amino acids. V shed 6 bases and J 3 bases; nucleotides not matched to a gene: 4. The germline V gene has CDR1 ENHRY and CDR2 SYGVKD.

Comment on this clonotype: The junction and the germline gene differ at one end; a read error may be behind it. This rearrangement joins TRBV12-3 or TRBV12-4 to TRBJ1-3; TRBD1 agrees at 9 bases. The CDR3 is 11 residues long. For the CDR3, the DNA is TGTGCCAGCAGGGCCGACAGGGGGTGGTTTTTT. It codes for CASRADRGWFF.

The chain combines TRBV12-3 or TRBV12-4 with TRBJ2-1, with D possibly being TRBD1 (5 bases). This CDR3 has 14 amino acids. V was shortened by 5 bases and J by 6 bases, with 14 bases between the two germline ends. CDR3 protein: CASSLGLKGNEQFF. The CDR3 DNA is TGTGCCAGCAGTCTGGGGCTAAAGGGCAATGAGCAGTTCTTC.

The V gene is TRBV20-1, the J gene TRBJ1-1, with 7 bases identical to TRBD1. In germline, CDR1 is DFQATT, CDR2 SNEGSKA (reference sequence). The V gene end was trimmed by 5 bases and the J gene end by 5 bases; junction bases not matched to a gene: 14. This CDR3 spans 15 amino acids. The CDR3, as DNA: TGCAGTGCTTCAAAAAGTTTCAGGGGGATTACTGAAGCTTTCTTT. It specifies CSASKSFRGITEAFF.

The count of this clonotype is one. The chain links TRBV15 to TRBJ2-5; 9 nucleotides align to TRBD2. The germline V gene encodes CDR1 LNHNV and CDR2 YYDKDF (reference sequence). The CDR3 is made up of 17 amino acids. Germline trimming cut 1 base from V and 2 bases from J; bases unmatched to any gene: 8. CDR3 residues: CATSRGVAGARQETQYF. CDR3 bases: TGTGCCACCAGCAGAGGGGTAGCGGGAGCGCGGCAAGAGACCCAGTACTTC.

The chain recombines TRBV28 with TRBJ2-1; D is possibly TRBD1 (6 bases). CDR3 length: 13 residues. Germline V lookup: CDR1 MDHEN, CDR2 SYDVKM. V was shortened by 5 bases and J by 7 bases, with 12 bases between the two germline ends. In nucleotides, the CDR3 is TGTGCCAGCAGTCGCCAGGGGTGGAATGAGCAGTTCTTC. It translates to CASSRQGWNEQFF.